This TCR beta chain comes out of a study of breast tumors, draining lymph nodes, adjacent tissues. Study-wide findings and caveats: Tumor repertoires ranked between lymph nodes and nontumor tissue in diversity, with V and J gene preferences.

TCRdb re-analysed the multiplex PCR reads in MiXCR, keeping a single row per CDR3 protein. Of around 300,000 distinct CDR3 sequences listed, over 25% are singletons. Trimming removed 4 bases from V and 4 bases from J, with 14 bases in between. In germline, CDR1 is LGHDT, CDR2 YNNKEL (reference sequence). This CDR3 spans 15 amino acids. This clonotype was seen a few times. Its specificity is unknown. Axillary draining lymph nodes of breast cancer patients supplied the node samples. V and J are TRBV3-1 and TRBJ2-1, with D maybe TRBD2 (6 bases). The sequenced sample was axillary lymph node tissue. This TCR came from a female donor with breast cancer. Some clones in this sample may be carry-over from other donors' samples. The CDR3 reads CASSPRLGPYNEQFF. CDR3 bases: TGTGCCAGCAGCCCCAGACTAGGACCTTACAATGAGCAGTTCTTC.